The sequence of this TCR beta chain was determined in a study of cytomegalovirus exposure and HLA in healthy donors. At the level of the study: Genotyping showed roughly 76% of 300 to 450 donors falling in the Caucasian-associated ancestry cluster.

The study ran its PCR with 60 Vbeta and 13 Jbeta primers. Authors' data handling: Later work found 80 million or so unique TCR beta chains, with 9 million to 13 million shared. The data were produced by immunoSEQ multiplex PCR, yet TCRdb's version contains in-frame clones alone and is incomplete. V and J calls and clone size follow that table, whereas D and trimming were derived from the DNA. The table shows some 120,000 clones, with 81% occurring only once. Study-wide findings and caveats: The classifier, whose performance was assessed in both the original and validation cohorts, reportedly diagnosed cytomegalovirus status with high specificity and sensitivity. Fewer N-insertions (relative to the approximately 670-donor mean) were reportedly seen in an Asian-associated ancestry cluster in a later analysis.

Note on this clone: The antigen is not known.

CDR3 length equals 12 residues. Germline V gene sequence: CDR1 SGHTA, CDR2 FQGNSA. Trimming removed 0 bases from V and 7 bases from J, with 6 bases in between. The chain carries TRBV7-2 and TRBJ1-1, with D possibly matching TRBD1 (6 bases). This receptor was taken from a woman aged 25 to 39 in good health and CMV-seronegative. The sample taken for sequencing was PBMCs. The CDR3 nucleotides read TGTGCCAGCAGCTTAGCCAGGGGTGAAGCTTTCTTT. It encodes CASSLARGEAFF.